This T cell receptor (beta chain) stems from a study of OX40 agonist ivuxolimab in advanced cancers. The overall study: The dose-escalation cohort had hepatocellular carcinoma, melanoma, renal cell or head and neck cancer. Participants, 70% to 90% male, averaged about 56 years of age, ranging from about 23 to 90. Of the patients, three showed partial responses, one with hepatocellular carcinoma and two with cutaneous melanoma.

Study-wide findings and caveats: The antigen specificity of the peripheral T cells (those that were expanded) was not determined.

Sequencing used immunoSEQ multiplex PCR; TCRdb keeps in-frame clones, though not all of them. The sample has approximately 70,000 clones, about 90% seen once. Notes on this clone: Its antigen is unknown.

The CDR3 loop spans 14 amino acids. V lost 0 bases and J lost 6, with 12 bases in between. In germline, CDR1 is SGHDT, CDR2 YYEEEE. The clonotype originates from an adult with an advanced solid tumor such as melanoma, head and neck, liver or kidney cancer. Specimen: CD4+ or CD8+ T cells sorted from blood, collected in a trial of the OX40 agonist ivuxolimab. The chain has TRBV5-6 and TRBJ1-2; D is undetermined. The CDR3 nucleotides read TGTGCCAGCAGCTTGGCGCAGGTACCACATGGCTACACCTTC. Translation gives CASSLAQVPHGYTF.